The clone carrying this T cell receptor (beta chain) was found many times. This sample was included in a study of CD8 T cells in ankylosing spondylitis. MiXCR was run by TCRdb on the 5' RACE reads, yielding one entry per CDR3 protein. The sample has some 70,000 distinct CDR3 sequences, roughly 5% seen once. Sequenced: blood, either unsorted or a sorted T cell fraction (not recorded which). This TCR derives from a male donor with ankylosing spondylitis or in good health (not recorded which).

The CDR3 loop is CASSQTGGRQETQYF. Here the CDR3 DNA reads TGCGCCAGCAGCCAAACCGGGGGAAGGCAAGAGACCCAGTACTTC. V gene TRBV4-3 combines with J gene TRBJ2-5; D may be TRBD2 (6 bases). CDR1 is LGHNA and CDR2 is YSLEER in the germline V gene. This CDR3 is built from 15 residues. V was pared by 2 bases and J by 2 bases, with 12 bases between.